A selection of T cell receptor beta chains follows, all from one sample in a study of human T cells and chemical hapten exposure. TCRdb analysed the RACE reads with MiXCR anew, one entry per CDR3 protein. Seen here are some 46,000 distinct CDR3 sequences, 3.5% to 4.5% observed once, and the top ten hold approximately 1.6%. Sequencing was done on a sample of whole blood. These receptors all come from a female donor in good health. Some clones in this sample may be carry-over from other donors' samples. Each CDR3 is given with its conserved first and last residue. D genes are given only for firm matches. Clone size is given for some rows only: seen once, a few or many times, or a class if the clone is expanded.

TRBV11-1	TRBD1	NA	TRBJ1-1	CASSFDREDGEAFF	TGTGCCAGCAGCTTTGACAGGGAGGATGGTGAAGCTTTCTTT
TRBV4-2	TRBD2	NA	TRBJ2-1	CASSQDMGTSGDQFF	TGTGCCAGCAGCCAAGATATGGGGACTAGCGGGGACCAGTTCTTC
TRBV6-5	NA	many	TRBJ2-3	CASSYLSSARTDTQYF	TGTGCCAGCAGTTACCTCTCTAGCGCCCGCACAGATACGCAGTATTTT
TRBV2	NA	many	TRBJ2-2	CASSAVATGPGELFF	TGTGCCAGCAGTGCGGTCGCGACTGGCCCCGGGGAGCTGTTTTTT
TRBV18	NA	many	TRBJ1-5	CASSPSGGSNQPQHF	TGTGCCAGCTCACCATCGGGGGGTAGCAATCAGCCCCAGCATTTT
TRBV27	TRBD1	many	TRBJ2-2	CASSSVDRERTGELFF	TGTGCCAGCAGTTCCGTGGACAGGGAGAGAACCGGGGAGCTGTTTTTT
TRBV6-5	TRBD1	NA	TRBJ1-1	CASSYTRTGMTEAFF	TGTGCCAGCAGTTACACCCGGACAGGGATGACTGAAGCTTTCTTT
TRBV6-5	NA	many	TRBJ2-6	CASSYVVRFSGANVLTF	TGTGCCAGCAGTTACGTAGTCCGTTTCTCTGGGGCCAACGTCCTGACTTTC
TRBV5-6	NA	many	TRBJ2-6	CASSLLGHLSGANVLTF	TGTGCCAGCAGCTTGCTGGGACACCTCTCTGGGGCCAACGTCCTGACTTTC
TRBV5-1	NA	many	TRBJ2-6	CASSSTGASSGANVLTF	TGCGCCAGCAGCTCAACCGGGGCATCCTCTGGGGCCAACGTCCTGACTTTC
TRBV7-9	NA	many	TRBJ2-3	CASSSGSLNTQYF	TGTGCCAGCAGCTCAGGGAGTCTTAATACGCAGTATTTT
TRBV5-1	NA	many	TRBJ1-3	CASSLGVGHQSSGNTIYF	TGCGCCAGCAGCTTGGGTGTCGGCCACCAGAGCTCTGGAAACACCATATATTTT
TRBV25-1	NA	many	TRBJ1-4	CASSGFREEKLFF	TGTGCCAGCAGTGGGTTCCGGGAGGAAAAACTGTTTTTT
TRBV5-6	NA	NA	TRBJ1-4	CASSLSQIGHEKLFF	TGTGCCAGCAGCTTAAGTCAGATCGGCCATGAAAAACTGTTTTTT
TRBV12-3/TRBV12-4	NA	many	TRBJ1-2	CASSVSYGYTF	TGTGCCAGCAGCGTCAGCTATGGCTACACCTTC
TRBV5-6	TRBD1	many	TRBJ1-1	CASRAFGTDYTEAFF	TGTGCCAGCCGGGCATTCGGGACAGATTACACTGAAGCTTTCTTT
TRBV7-2	TRBD2	many	TRBJ2-7	CASSLGTSGDEQYF	TGTGCCAGCAGCTTAGGGACTAGCGGGGACGAGCAGTACTTC
TRBV7-8	NA	many	TRBJ2-7	CASSPLSVSSYEQYF	TGTGCCAGCAGCCCACTCAGTGTTAGCTCCTACGAGCAGTACTTC
TRBV5-6	NA	NA	TRBJ1-4	CASSLRRHDGEKLFF	TGTGCCAGCAGCTTGAGGCGACATGACGGAGAAAAACTGTTTTTT
TRBV10-3	NA	many	TRBJ2-3	CAISVQADTQYF	TGTGCCATCAGTGTGCAGGCAGATACGCAGTATTTT
TRBV4-3	NA	many	TRBJ1-4	CASSPGSRLFF	TGCGCCAGCAGCCCTGGGTCCAGACTGTTTTTT
TRBV6-5	TRBD1	many	TRBJ2-7	CASSYSRDRGEVGGYEQYF	TGTGCCAGCAGTTACTCAAGGGACAGGGGAGAGGTGGGGGGCTACGAGCAGTACTTC
TRBV6-6	TRBD2	many	TRBJ2-7	CASRRGVAGASYEQYF	TGTGCCAGCAGGCGGGGGGTAGCGGGGGCCTCCTACGAGCAGTACTTC
TRBV7-2	NA	many	TRBJ2-7	CASSLVGQGHRSSYEQYF	TGTGCCAGCAGCTTAGTAGGTCAGGGTCATAGGAGCTCCTACGAGCAGTACTTC
TRBV27	NA	NA	TRBJ2-7	CASSHNYEQYF	TGTGCCAGCAGCCATAACTACGAGCAGTACTTC
TRBV6-5	NA	NA	TRBJ2-2	CASSYSILHTGELFF	TGTGCCAGCAGTTACTCGATTCTTCACACCGGGGAGCTGTTTTTT
TRBV12-3/TRBV12-4	NA	many	TRBJ2-2	CASSFLPGRYTGELFF	TGTGCCAGCAGTTTCCTTCCGGGGCGATACACCGGGGAGCTGTTTTTT
TRBV7-8	TRBD2	many	TRBJ2-1	CASSSRAGDLYNEQFF	TGTGCCAGCAGCTCGCGGGCGGGGGACCTCTACAATGAGCAGTTCTTC
TRBV12-3/TRBV12-4	NA	many	TRBJ2-5	CASRILTQETQYF	TGTGCCAGCAGGATACTTACCCAAGAGACCCAGTACTTC
TRBV7-2	NA	many	TRBJ2-5	CATSLVPGETQYF	TGTGCCACCAGCTTAGTGCCGGGAGAGACCCAGTACTTC
TRBV7-7	NA	many	TRBJ1-1	CASSFREGSEAFF	TGTGCCAGCAGCTTCAGGGAGGGGTCTGAAGCTTTCTTT
TRBV6-2/TRBV6-3	NA	many	TRBJ1-5	CASSYKPGPNQPQHF	TGTGCCAGCAGTTACAAGCCGGGGCCTAATCAGCCCCAGCATTTT
TRBV9	TRBD2	many	TRBJ2-1	CASSQKKPGGPDNEQFF	TGTGCCAGCAGCCAAAAGAAGCCGGGGGGGCCGGACAATGAGCAGTTCTTC
TRBV12-3/TRBV12-4	NA	many	TRBJ1-3	CASSQLFSGNTIYF	TGTGCCAGCAGTCAACTTTTCTCTGGAAACACCATATATTTT
TRBV7-2	NA	NA	TRBJ1-5	CASSFWEGQPQHF	TGTGCCAGCTCCTTCTGGGAGGGACAGCCCCAGCATTTT
TRBV7-9	NA	NA	TRBJ1-6	CASSLASHSPLHF	TGTGCCAGCAGCTTAGCTAGTCATTCACCCCTCCACTTT
TRBV6-2/TRBV6-3	NA	many	TRBJ2-6	CASSFPISGANVLTF	TGTGCCAGCAGTTTCCCGATCTCTGGGGCCAACGTCCTGACTTTC
TRBV28	NA	few	TRBJ1-4	CASSRGGVAEKLFF	TGTGCCAGCAGCCGAGGGGGGGTGGCTGAAAAACTGTTTTTT
TRBV12-3/TRBV12-4	TRBD2	many	TRBJ2-3	CASSPASGGGARSDTQYF	TGTGCCAGCAGCCCGGCGTCGGGCGGGGGGGCACGATCAGATACGCAGTATTTT
TRBV2	NA	many	TRBJ2-3	CASSVFLTDTQYF	TGTGCCAGCAGTGTTTTTTTAACAGATACGCAGTATTTT
TRBV2	NA	many	TRBJ1-5	CASSEGSGYSNQPQHF	TGTGCCAGCAGTGAGGGGTCGGGGTATAGCAATCAGCCCCAGCATTTT
TRBV7-2	TRBD2	few	TRBJ2-1	CASSLAGAGGNEQFF	TGTGCCAGCAGCCTAGCAGGGGCGGGGGGGAATGAGCAGTTCTTC
TRBV4-1	NA	many	TRBJ2-3	CASSQAIRYTQYF	TGCGCCAGCAGCCAAGCGATACGATATACGCAGTATTTT